This entry lists 20 T cell receptor beta chains sequenced from one sample in a study of cytomegalovirus exposure and HLA in healthy donors. The PCR used 60 Vbeta and 13 Jbeta primers. Assay used: immunoSEQ multiplex PCR; TCRdb lists only in-frame clones, some missing. The repertoire holds about 260,000 clones, with about four fifths as singletons. Sequencing was performed on PBMCs. These receptors were collected from a woman in her thirties or forties in good health and CMV-seropositive.

The rearrangement links TRBV15 to TRBJ1-4; 9 nucleotides match TRBD1. Germline CDR1 reads LNHNV; CDR2 reads YYDKDF (reference sequence). This CDR3 contains 18 residues. The V gene end was trimmed by 5 bases and the J gene end by 3 bases; junction bases not matched to a gene: 13. This CDR3 reads CATSARAGTGLSNEKLFF. DNA of the CDR3: TGTGCCACCAGCGCTCGAGCCGGGACAGGGCTTTCTAATGAAAAACTGTTTTTT.

This clone was recorded a few times. The chain joins TRBV7-2 to TRBJ2-7; 8 nucleotides agree with TRBD1. The CDR3 runs to 15 residues. V lost 1 base, J lost 5 bases, and 7 bases stayed unmatched. Germline values: CDR1 SGHTA, CDR2 FQGNSA. The CDR3 region is CASSLVLGTGNEQYF. For the CDR3, the DNA is TGTGCCAGCAGCTTAGTCCTTGGGACAGGTAACGAGCAGTACTTC.

The chain links TRBV7-2 to TRBJ2-5; 9 bases fit TRBD1. V shed 0 bases, J shed 5 bases, and the junction held 7 bases outside the gene matches. This CDR3 contains 16 residues. The germline gives CDR1 SGHTA, CDR2 FQGNSA. The CDR3 protein is CASSLATGGVGETQYF. The CDR3 nucleotides are TGTGCCAGCAGCTTAGCGACAGGGGGAGTAGGTGAGACCCAGTACTTC.

The chain links TRBV18 to TRBJ2-7; D is ambiguous. V was clipped by 2 bases and J by 0 bases, with 11 bases between them. This CDR3 region has 15 residues. The germline V gene has CDR1 KGHSH and CDR2 LQKENI. The CDR3 region has the DNA TGTGCCAGCTCACCAACAGCCTCCAACTCCTACGAGCAGTACTTC. Its translation: CASSPTASNSYEQYF.

This chain uses TRBV11-3 with TRBJ2-2; 12 nucleotides match TRBD1. Germline CDR1 and CDR2: SGHNT and YENEEA. V was pared by 1 base and J by 6 bases, with 12 bases of the junction left unmatched. There are 19 residues in the CDR3. The DNA of the CDR3 is TGTGCCAGCAGCTTAGCTGGCCCGGGACAGGGGGCGATCGCCGGGGAGCTGTTTTTT. Protein: CASSLAGPGQGAIAGELFF.

This chain's CDR3 is CASSMPSGPRDSLYEQYF. In nucleotides, the CDR3 is TGTGCCAGTAGTATGCCTTCAGGTCCGCGGGACAGTCTCTACGAGCAGTACTTC. The chain recombines TRBV19 with TRBJ2-7, with a weak D call TRBD1 (7 bases). The CDR3 loop spans 18 amino acids. The V end was cut by 3 bases, the J end by 3 bases, with 24 bases between. CDR1 LNHDA and CDR2 SQIVND come from the germline V gene (reference sequence). The full variable domain, rest sourced from reference TRBV19 and TRBJ2-7, is DGGITQSPKYLFRKEGQNVTLSCEQNLNHDAMYWYRQDPGQGLRLIYYSQIVNDFQKGDIAEGYSVSREKKESFPLTVTSAQKNPTAFYLCASSMPSGPRDSLYEQYFGPGTRLTVT.

This chain uses TRBV28 with TRBJ2-7, with 12 positions matching TRBD2. The V and J ends lost 5 bases and 6 bases, in that order; junction bases with no gene match: 11. Germline CDR1 and CDR2: MDHEN and SYDVKM. The CDR3 length is 16 residues. The CDR3 coding sequence is TGTGCCAGCAGTCAACTAGCGGGAGGAGGAGGGGGCGAGCAGTACTTC. This translates into CASSQLAGGGGGEQYF.

This chain links TRBV5-1 with TRBJ2-7; D may be TRBD2 (5 bases). V dropped 7 bases and J dropped 3 bases, with 17 bases sitting between them. Germline V gene sequence: CDR1 SGHRS, CDR2 YFSETQ. The CDR3 extends over 14 amino acids. CDR3 bases: TGCGCCAGCCGCACCCCAGGACTCTACTACGAGCAGTACTTC. Its translation: CASRTPGLYYEQYF.

CDR3 nucleotide sequence: TGCGCCAGCAGCCCCTGGACGGGAGGGCTGGGTGAGCAGTTCTTC. Amino acids: CASSPWTGGLGEQFF. The V gene is TRBV5-1, the J gene TRBJ2-1; 8 bases are a match to TRBD2. From germline, CDR1 is SGHRS and CDR2 YFSETQ. There are 15 residues in the CDR3. The ends lost 4 bases at V and 9 bases at J; junction bases unmatched: 12.

The chain uses TRBV5-4 and TRBJ2-5; maybe TRBD2 (6 bases). Germline V gene sequence: CDR1 SGHNT, CDR2 YYREEE (reference sequence). This CDR3 is 16 amino acids long. The germline V and J ends were trimmed by 3 bases and 2 bases, with 17 bases remaining between them. CDR3 in DNA: TGTGCCAGCAGCTCGCCTAGGGAGGCCCAGCAAGAGACCCAGTACTTC. This encodes CASSSPREAQQETQYF.

The chain uses TRBV10-3 and TRBJ2-1, with D maybe TRBD1 (5 bases). The CDR3 is 11 amino acids. CDR1 ENHRY and CDR2 SYGVKD come from the germline V gene. Between the trimmed V and J ends, which lost 2 bases and 10 bases, there was a span of 6 bases. The CDR3 sequence: CAISERTEQFF. CDR3 DNA sequence: TGTGCCATCAGTGAGCGGACAGAGCAGTTCTTC.

This sequence joins TRBV27 and TRBJ2-2; TRBD1 aligns across 8 bases. This CDR3 contains 17 residues. V lost 8 bases, J lost 5 bases, and 16 bases stayed unmatched. From germline, CDR1 is MNHEY and CDR2 SMNVEV (reference sequence). This CDR3 is CASRNTWTGRFTGELFF. The CDR3 DNA reads TGTGCCAGCCGAAATACCTGGACAGGGCGTTTTACCGGGGAGCTGTTTTTT.

DNA for the CDR3: TGCGCCAGCAGCCAAGATCGACAGGCCTACTACGAGCAGTACTTC. This gives the protein CASSQDRQAYYEQYF. This sequence joins TRBV4-3 and TRBJ2-7; a possible D gene is TRBD1 (6 bases). V lost 0 bases and J 3 bases, leaving 12 bases between the germline ends. Germline assignment: CDR1 LGHNA and CDR2 YSLEER. The CDR3 spans 15 residues.

This rearrangement joins TRBV10-3 to TRBJ2-1, with D hard to call. CDR3 size: 14 residues. Trimming took 0 bases from V and 8 from J, leaving 11 bases between them. Germline CDR1 and CDR2: ENHRY and SYGVKD. The CDR3 here is CAISESGLTDEQFF. In DNA, the CDR3 is TGTGCCATCAGTGAGTCCGGGTTAACGGATGAGCAGTTCTTC.

This chain joins TRBV19 and TRBJ2-2; D possibly corresponds to TRBD2 (5 bases). Looked up from germline, CDR1 is LNHDA and CDR2 is SQIVND (reference sequence). The CDR3 runs 14 residues. Trimming left V 4 bases short and J 1 base short, with 7 bases between. The CDR3 protein is CASSREQNTGELFF. CDR3 in DNA: TGTGCCAGTAGTAGGGAGCAGAACACCGGGGAGCTGTTTTTT.

This sequence joins TRBV30 and TRBJ1-1; maybe TRBD1 (5 bases). V was cut by 5 bases and J by 6 bases, with 13 bases left in between. CDR1 GTSNPN and CDR2 SVGIG come from the germline V gene (reference sequence). This CDR3 is 12 amino acids long. CDR3 sequence (DNA): TGTGCCTGGCAGGACACGAGCCCTGAAGCTTTCTTT. This codes for CAWQDTSPEAFF.

This clone was counted between two and nine times. The V gene is TRBV15, the J gene TRBJ1-2, with D possibly TRBD1 on 5 matching bases. CDR3 length: 15 amino acids. Trimming took 3 bases from V and 7 from J, leaving 18 bases between them. Germline CDR1 LNHNV, CDR2 YYDKDF (reference sequence). This CDR3 reads CATSRPGDPGVGYTF. The CDR3 nucleotides read TGTGCCACCAGCAGGCCGGGGGACCCCGGCGTTGGCTACACCTTC. Full variable domain (outside the CDR3, taken from reference TRBV15 and TRBJ1-2): DAMVIQNPRYQVTQFGKPVTLSCSQTLNHNVMYWYQQKSSQAPKLLFHYYDKDFNNEADTPDNFQSRRPNTSFCFLDIRSPGLGDTAMYLCATSRPGDPGVGYTFGSGTRLTVV.

Comments on this clone: This CDR3 is also generated by other DNA sequences in the sample. In nucleotides, the CDR3 is TGTGCCAGCAGTCCCCAACAGGGCCGATTGGCCGGGGAGCTGTTTTTT. It encodes CASSPQQGRLAGELFF. The chain is built from TRBV9 and TRBJ2-2, with D perhaps TRBD1 (6 bases). V lost 5 bases, J lost 6 bases, and 20 bases lay in between. CDR3 length: 16 amino acids. Germline CDR1 reads SGDLS; CDR2 reads YYNGEE.

The V call is TRBV19, the J call TRBJ2-3; 8 nucleotides align to TRBD2. V dropped 5 bases and J dropped 6; count of bases not matched to a gene: 7. From germline, CDR1 is LNHDA and CDR2 SQIVND (reference sequence). This CDR3 has 14 amino acids. The CDR3 here is CASSLTGGPDTQYF. DNA of the CDR3: TGTGCCAGTAGTTTGACGGGAGGGCCGGATACGCAGTATTTT.

The count of this clone is one. V gene TRBV7-3 combines with J gene TRBJ2-3; no reliable D call. Trimming removed 2 bases at V and 6 bases at J, with 6 bases between. The CDR3 totals 12 residues. CDR1 SGHTA and CDR2 FQGTGA come from the germline V gene. CDR3 loop: CASSLYADTQYF. As DNA, the CDR3 is TGTGCCAGCAGCTTATATGCGGATACGCAGTATTTT.